The T cell receptor (beta chain) under discussion was sequenced for a study of cytomegalovirus exposure and HLA in healthy donors. Note on this clone: Its antigen is still unknown.

General study findings and limits: A prior analysis recorded that most TCR beta V segments were productive about 87% or about 30% of the time. The authors reported that TCR beta sequences could predict HLA-A and HLA-B alleles. These predictions were accurate for most subjects in the first cohort. Across donors, most TCRs were seen rarely, yet some public ones were widespread. TCR beta chains numbering more than 150 were designated cytomegalovirus-associated.

PCR was performed using 60 Vbeta and 13 Jbeta primers. The repertoire was sequenced with immunoSEQ multiplex PCR; TCRdb's copy has only in-frame clones and lacks some. The sample lists around 120,000 clones, approximately 72% seen once, with roughly 3% in the top ten. V lost 0 bases and J 4 bases, leaving 15 bases between the germline ends. CDR1 and CDR2 from the germline V gene are SGHTA and FQGNSA. The CDR3 runs to 16 residues. Sequenced sample: PBMCs. The clonotype was recovered from a human donor in good health. The chain employs TRBV7-2 and TRBJ1-2, with D possibly matching TRBD1 (5 bases). For the CDR3, the DNA is TGTGCCAGCAGCTTAGCGGTCGGGGGGTTTGGCTATGGCTACACCTTC. Protein: CASSLAVGGFGYGYTF.